This T cell receptor (beta chain) was identified during a study of shared clonotypes between healthy human individuals. Here immunoSEQ multiplex PCR was the method, and the copy in TCRdb shows in-frame clones only, minus some. The sample comprises about 2.4 million clones, just over 90% of which are singletons, and about 0.13% rests with the top ten. V gave up 4 bases and J gave up 1 base, with 10 bases separating them. CDR3 size: 15 residues. CDR1 is MGHRA and CDR2 is YSYEKL in the germline V gene. The chain has TRBV4-1 and TRBJ2-2; D may correspond to TRBD1 or TRBD2 (5 bases each). This sequence was found in a man aged 18 to 29 in good health. The sequenced sample was naive CD4+ T cells sorted from blood. Regarding subset: CD45RA+ positively selected. This CDR3 is CASSPLGQNTGELFF. CDR3 sequence (DNA): TGCGCCAGCAGCCCACTAGGACAGAACACCGGGGAGCTGTTTTTT.